This is a list of T cell receptor beta chains from one sample in a study of shared T cell receptors in the human thymus. The repertoire was sequenced with immunoSEQ multiplex PCR; TCRdb's copy has only in-frame clones and lacks some. In the table there are hundreds of thousands of clones, 75% to 90% of which are singletons. These data are also associated with another study on human thymus T cells.

Sequencing used thymocytes. All receptors come from a girl under three years old with a congenital heart defect. CDR3s include the opening cysteine and the closing phenylalanine or tryptophan. D genes are given only for firm matches. Where a row states a size, it is once, few, many or the class of an expanded clone; other rows omit it.

v_gene,abundance,d_gene,j_gene,CDR3nt,CDR3aa
TRBV5-1,.,.,TRBJ1-1,TGCGCCAGCAGCATGCCCCCGGTGAACACTGAAGCTTTCTTT,CASSMPPVNTEAFF
TRBV30,.,TRBD2,TRBJ2-1,TGTGCCTGGAGTGTATCCCGGACTAGCGGGGGAAATGAGCAGTTCTTC,CAWSVSRTSGGNEQFF
TRBV7-9,.,.,TRBJ1-5,TGTGCCAGCAGCCGCGAGGGGGGGCAGCCCCAGCATTTT,CASSREGGQPQHF
TRBV10-3,.,.,TRBJ1-2,TGTGCCATCAGTGAGTCGATGGTCGGGGTTGATGGCTACACCTTC,CAISESMVGVDGYTF
TRBV19,few,.,TRBJ1-4,TGTGCCAGTAGTATCATACGGGAAAAACTGTTTTTT,CASSIIREKLFF
TRBV7-9,.,.,TRBJ1-3,TGTGCCAGCAGCCCCAGGGTGTCGGGAAACACCATATATTTT,CASSPRVSGNTIYF
TRBV7-9,.,TRBD1,TRBJ1-2,TGTGCCAGCAGTAATAATACCACGACAGGGCCTAACTATGGCTACACCTTC,CASSNNTTTGPNYGYTF
TRBV14,once,.,TRBJ2-6,TGTGCCAGCAGCGCAGGGGTCCCCTCTGGGGCCAACGTCCTGACTTTC,CASSAGVPSGANVLTF
TRBV7-6,.,.,TRBJ2-6,TGTGCCAGCAGCTTAGCGCCAGGGGCTTATTCTGGGGCCAACGTCCTGACTTTC,CASSLAPGAYSGANVLTF
TRBV19,.,.,TRBJ1-4,TGTGCCAGTAGTATTTCGGGGAGTGAAAAACTGTTTTTT,CASSISGSEKLFF
TRBV19,once,.,TRBJ1-5,TGTGCCAGTAGTAGAACAGATTCTTGGCAGCCCCAGCATTTT,CASSRTDSWQPQHF
TRBV28,.,.,TRBJ1-6,TGTGCCTGCCACCGACAGCCATATAATTCACCCCTCCACTTT,CACHRQPYNSPLHF
TRBV28,.,TRBD2,TRBJ2-3,TGTGCCAGCAGTCCCCGGCGCGGGGGGGGAGATACGCAGTATTTT,CASSPRRGGGDTQYF
TRBV27,.,TRBD1,TRBJ1-2,TGTGCCAGCAGCTCAGGACAGGGTAACGTCTCCTACACCTTC,CASSSGQGNVSYTF
TRBV6-1,.,TRBD2,TRBJ2-3,TGTGCCAGCAGTGTTCGGGACTACACAGATACGCAGTATTTT,CASSVRDYTDTQYF
TRBV2,.,TRBD2,TRBJ2-1,TGTGCCAGCAGTGAAGCGCTCTTTTCGTGCGGGGGATTGAGCAATGAGCAGTTCTTC,CASSEALFSCGGLSNEQFF
TRBV6-5,.,.,TRBJ1-2,TGTGCCAGCAGTTACTCGTCGGTCTATGGCTACACCTTC,CASSYSSVYGYTF
TRBV15,once,.,TRBJ2-3,TGTGCCACCAGCAGAGATTGGATGGTGAGGGCGAGCGGCACAGATACGCAGTATTTT,CATSRDWMVRASGTDTQYF
TRBV18,.,TRBD2,TRBJ2-3,TGTGCCAGCTCACCACCCCCACTAGCGGGGGTGGGAGATACGCAGTATTTT,CASSPPPLAGVGDTQYF
TRBV14,.,TRBD1,TRBJ2-7,TGTGCCAGCAGCCAACCTACAGGGGGCGCGGGGGAGCAGTACTTC,CASSQPTGGAGEQYF
TRBV29-1,once,.,TRBJ2-1,TGCAGCGCCGAGGACAGCCACAATGAGCAGTTCTTC,CSAEDSHNEQFF
TRBV5-4,.,TRBD1,TRBJ1-1,TGTGCCAGCAGCTCCCCACACATCACAGGGGGCAAGGGTCGCACTGAAGCTTTCTTT,CASSSPHITGGKGRTEAFF
TRBV2,few,TRBD1,TRBJ2-1,TGTGCCAGCCTACTGCAATCCGGGACAGGGGACCCCAATGAGCAGTTCTTC,CASLLQSGTGDPNEQFF
TRBV6-1,.,TRBD1,TRBJ2-4,TGTGCCAGCAGTGACGGGACAGGGTCATTCATTCAGTACTTC,CASSDGTGSFIQYF
TRBV5-1,.,TRBD2,TRBJ2-5,TGCGCCAGCAGCTTGAACGCGGGGGGCCAAGAGACCCAGTACTTC,CASSLNAGGQETQYF
TRBV6-5,.,.,TRBJ1-2,TGTGCCAGCAGTTACCGGGAAGGGCACTATGGCTACACCTTC,CASSYREGHYGYTF
TRBV6-1,.,.,TRBJ2-1,TGTGCCAGCAGTGTCCCGACAGGTCAAAATGAGCAGTTCTTC,CASSVPTGQNEQFF
TRBV4-1,few,.,TRBJ1-3,TGCGCCAGCAGCCAAGTCTTATCTGGAGTACCTGGAAACACCATATATTTT,CASSQVLSGVPGNTIYF
TRBV15,.,TRBD1,TRBJ1-5,TGTGCCACCAGCAGAGGAGGGGGCGCCCTCAATCAGCCCCAGCATTTT,CATSRGGGALNQPQHF
TRBV10-1,.,TRBD2,TRBJ2-1,TGCGCCAGCAGTGATAAGTACGGCGGGGGGGACAATGAGCAGTTCTTC,CASSDKYGGGDNEQFF
TRBV6-1,.,.,TRBJ1-3,TGTGCCAGCAGTTTCCTCTCTGGAAACACCATATATTTT,CASSFLSGNTIYF
TRBV10-3,.,.,TRBJ1-2,TGTGCCATCTCCCCACAGGCGTATGGCTACACCTTC,CAISPQAYGYTF
TRBV19,.,.,TRBJ1-1,TGTGCCAGTAGTATACGTCGACCCGGGAGGGACACTGAAGCTTTCTTT,CASSIRRPGRDTEAFF
TRBV27,once,.,TRBJ1-6,TGTGCCAGCAGTTTAGAACCAGCCTCTAGCTCCTATAATTCACCCCTCCACTTT,CASSLEPASSSYNSPLHF
TRBV2,.,TRBD1,TRBJ1-3,TGTGCCAGCAGTGACCCTGGACAGGGGCCCTCTGGAAACACCATATATTTT,CASSDPGQGPSGNTIYF
TRBV10-2,few,TRBD1,TRBJ1-6,TGCGCCAGCAGTGGACAGGGGGGACTCTATAATTCACCCCTCCACTTT,CASSGQGGLYNSPLHF
TRBV5-4,.,.,TRBJ1-1,TGTGCCAGCAACCCCCCCGAGGGACTACAGAACACTGAAGCTTTCTTT,CASNPPEGLQNTEAFF
TRBV16,.,TRBD1,TRBJ1-2,TGTGCCAGCAGCCAAATACCTTACTCCAGAGACAGAGACAGGGGCGGGTATGGCTACACCTTC,CASSQIPYSRDRDRGGYGYTF
TRBV5-6,.,TRBD1,TRBJ2-7,TGTGCCAGCAGCTACTTGGGACAGGGGTTGGAGCAGTACTTC,CASSYLGQGLEQYF
TRBV4-3,.,.,TRBJ2-1,TGCGCCAGCAGCCAAGATCTTGTCCACCGAGGGAAAAATGAGCAGTTCTTC,CASSQDLVHRGKNEQFF
TRBV12-2,.,.,TRBJ1-1,TGTGCAAGTCGCTTAACCACTGGGACAGCTGGCCTTGAAGCTTTCTTT,CASRLTTGTAGLEAFF
TRBV29-1,.,TRBD1,TRBJ1-2,TGCAGCGTGGACAGGAGTGCCCTCCTTTACTATGGCTACACCTTC,CSVDRSALLYYGYTF
TRBV30,.,.,TRBJ2-5,TGTGCCTGGATTGCCGCGGGGACCCAGTACTTC,CAWIAAGTQYF
TRBV6-6,.,.,TRBJ2-1,TGTGCCAGCAGTTACCATCCGGGACACCATCTCAATGAGCAGTTCTTC,CASSYHPGHHLNEQFF
TRBV10-2,.,.,TRBJ2-7,TGCGCCAGCAGTGAGCACAGGCAGCCCTCCTACGAGCAGTACTTC,CASSEHRQPSYEQYF